A single sample gave rise to the 4 T cell receptor beta chains below, sequenced in a study of CD8 T cells in ankylosing spondylitis. Their recognized antigens are unknown. Broader study findings: Blood from ankylosing spondylitis patients appeared to carry a characteristic eight-variant TCR beta motif.

TCRdb analysed the 5' RACE reads with MiXCR anew, one entry per CDR3 protein. The sample consists of over 200,000 distinct CDR3 sequences, around 20% of them appearing once. What was sequenced was blood, either unsorted or a sorted T cell fraction (not recorded which). These receptors all stem from a male donor with ankylosing spondylitis.

The V and J genes are TRBV12-3 or TRBV12-4 and TRBJ2-1, with D unresolved. This CDR3 comprises 16 residues. V lost 0 bases, J lost 8 bases, and 17 bases lay in between. CDR3: CASSLASGSPGDEQFF. The CDR3 nucleotides are TGTGCCAGCAGTTTAGCGTCGGGCTCGCCAGGTGATGAGCAGTTCTTC.

The V and J genes are TRBV13 and TRBJ2-3; D may be TRBD1 or TRBD2 (5 bases each). Trimming left V 3 bases short and J 0 bases short, with 25 bases between. This CDR3 has 20 residues. Per the germline V gene, CDR1 is PRHDT and CDR2 is FYEKMQ (reference sequence). The CDR3 DNA is TGTGCCAGCAGCTTGTCCTCGAGTCTGCAGGGAGATGGGAGCACAGATACGCAGTATTTT. Protein sequence: CASSLSSSLQGDGSTDTQYF.

This clonotype has only a few counts. The chain uses TRBV20-1 and TRBJ2-3; 11 nucleotides match TRBD2. V shed 5 bases, J shed 7 bases, and the junction held 14 bases outside the gene matches. This CDR3 has 16 amino acids. The germline V gene has CDR1 DFQATT and CDR2 SNEGSKA (reference sequence). CDR3 coding DNA: TGCAGTGCTGATAGACTAGCGGGGATTCACGCGAATACGCAGTATTTT. This encodes CSADRLAGIHANTQYF.

The V gene is TRBV10-3, the J gene TRBJ2-7; D may correspond to TRBD1 or TRBD2 (5 bases each). This CDR3 comprises 15 residues. Germline-derived CDR1 and CDR2 are ENHRY and SYGVKD. V lost 1 base and J 3 bases, leaving 13 bases between the germline ends. The CDR3 is CAISEFSGQDYEQYF. In DNA, the CDR3 is TGTGCCATCAGTGAGTTTTCGGGGCAGGACTACGAGCAGTACTTC.